Listed here are 19 T cell receptor beta chains from one sample, sequenced in a study of CD8 T cells in ankylosing spondylitis. TCRdb fed the 5' RACE reads into MiXCR, producing one record per CDR3 protein. The sample carries about 240,000 distinct CDR3 sequences, around 10% recorded once. The sample consisted of blood, either unsorted or a sorted T cell fraction (not recorded which). These TCRs come from a male donor with ankylosing spondylitis or in good health (not recorded which).

This clonotype was observed at least ten times. The V and J genes are TRBV5-1 and TRBJ2-1; 10 bases map to TRBD2. The CDR3 contains 19 residues. From germline, CDR1 is SGHRS and CDR2 YFSETQ. V gave up 2 bases and J gave up 0 bases; unmatched junction bases: 11. The CDR3 bases are TGCGCCAGCAGCTTCTTTTCTAGCGGGAGTTCAAGCTCCTACAATGAGCAGTTCTTC. Its translation: CASSFFSSGSSSSYNEQFF.

This clonotype has more than one count but fewer than ten. V gene TRBV29-1 combines with J gene TRBJ2-7; 9 positions match TRBD2. The CDR3 length is 14 residues. V trimming: 2 bases; J trimming: 9 bases; junction bases outside the gene matches: 11. Looked up from germline, CDR1 is SQVTM and CDR2 is ANQGSEA. The CDR3 is CSVEMRGGVTVQYF. The CDR3 DNA reads as TGCAGCGTTGAAATGCGGGGGGGTGTTACGGTGCAGTACTTC.

The V gene is TRBV5-1, the J gene TRBJ1-1; D gene unclear. Germline CDR1 and CDR2: SGHRS and YFSETQ. Trimming cost V 0 bases and J 5 bases, with 11 bases left between them. The CDR3 is 14 amino acids. In nucleotides, the CDR3 is TGCGCCAGCAGCTTGGAAGTGGGAACGACTGAAGCTTTCTTT. It specifies CASSLEVGTTEAFF.

The V gene is TRBV29-1, the J gene TRBJ1-1, with no clear D. V gave up 2 bases and J gave up 8 bases, with 12 bases separating them. The CDR3 is 12 amino acids. Germline V lookup: CDR1 SQVTM, CDR2 ANQGSEA. As DNA, the CDR3 is TGCAGCGTTGAAATTCGGGAACGCGAAGCTTTCTTT. Encoded protein: CSVEIREREAFF. The full variable domain, its missing parts supplied by reference TRBV29-1 and TRBJ1-1, is SAVISQKPSRDICQRGTSLTIQCQVDSQVTMMFWYRQQPGQSLTLIATANQGSEATYESGFVIDKFPISRPNLTFSTLTVSNMSPEDSSIYLCSVEIREREAFFGQGTRLTVV.

This clonotype appeared many times. This rearrangement joins TRBV20-1 to TRBJ2-3, with 10 bases identical to TRBD2. Per the germline V gene, CDR1 is DFQATT and CDR2 is SNEGSKA (reference sequence). The CDR3 totals 16 residues. V was pared by 2 bases and J by 4 bases, with 9 bases of the junction left unmatched. The CDR3: CSARTALAGYADTQYF. In nucleotides, the CDR3 is TGCAGTGCTAGAACAGCACTAGCGGGATACGCAGATACGCAGTATTTT.

This clonotype was seen ten or more times. The chain links TRBV7-2 to TRBJ2-3; D unresolved. CDR1 and CDR2 (germline): SGHTA, FQGNSA. V was pared by 0 bases and J by 2 bases, with 6 bases between. The CDR3 consists of 14 residues. DNA of the CDR3: TGTGCCAGCAGCTTAGCGAGGAACACAGATACGCAGTATTTT. Translating it yields CASSLARNTDTQYF.

This clonotype was found many times. V gene TRBV5-1 combines with J gene TRBJ2-7; 16 bases are a match to TRBD2. CDR1 is SGHRS, CDR2 YFSETQ, per germline. V gave up 4 bases and J gave up 4 bases; unmatched junction bases: 8. This CDR3 is built from 17 residues. The CDR3: CASSPGTSGRDVYEQYF. CDR3 nucleotide sequence: TGCGCCAGCAGCCCCGGGACTAGCGGGAGGGACGTTTACGAGCAGTACTTC.

This clonotype was counted at least ten times. This chain joins TRBV5-1 and TRBJ2-3; D is ambiguous. Germline CDR1 and CDR2: SGHRS and YFSETQ. Deletions cut 4 bases from V and 2 bases from J, with 8 bases between. The CDR3 spans 13 residues. The CDR3 region is CASSKEPTDTQYF. CDR3 DNA sequence: TGCGCCAGCAGCAAGGAACCCACAGATACGCAGTATTTT.

In this sample, this clonotype turned up many times. V gene TRBV7-3 combines with J gene TRBJ2-1, with 12 nucleotides matching TRBD2. This CDR3 region has 14 residues. Per the germline V gene, CDR1 is SGHTA and CDR2 is FQGTGA. With 5 bases clipped from V and 16 bases from J, the junction kept 12 bases outside the gene matches. The CDR3 DNA sequence: TGTGCCAGCAGCCCTAGCGGGGGGGGTAATCCTCCCTTCTTC. It is translated as CASSPSGGGNPPFF.

In this sample, this clonotype turned up many times. The chain couples TRBV20-1 to TRBJ1-5, with D possibly being TRBD1 (6 bases). The CDR3 loop spans 16 amino acids. Trimming took 0 bases from V and 2 from J, leaving 14 bases between them. CDR1 is DFQATT, CDR2 SNEGSKA, per germline (reference sequence). CDR3 in amino acids: CSARDPGHWGNQPQHF. The CDR3 DNA reads TGCAGTGCTAGAGACCCGGGACACTGGGGCAATCAGCCCCAGCATTTT.

The chain combines TRBV7-9 with TRBJ2-7; D may be TRBD2 (5 bases). Trimming took off 6 bases at V and 7 bases at J, with 22 bases between the two ends. Germline V gene data show CDR1 as SEHNR and CDR2 as FQNEAQ (reference sequence). This CDR3 has 15 amino acids. The CDR3 nucleotides are TGTGCCAGCAGTATGAGGGAAGGGCCTTTTATGGAGCAGTACTTC. Protein sequence: CASSMREGPFMEQYF.

The rearrangement uses TRBV2 and TRBJ2-3; D is possibly TRBD1 (6 bases). This CDR3 comprises 19 residues. Germline CDR1 SNHLY, CDR2 FYNNEI. V was cut by 8 bases and J by 2 bases, with 29 bases left in between. CDR3 coding DNA: TGTGCCAGCTTGACTGGGGACCAAAAACTGGGGACACACACAGATACGCAGTATTTT. Amino acid sequence: CASLTGDQKLGTHTDTQYF. The complete variable domain, with remaining parts taken from reference TRBV2 and TRBJ2-3, reads EPEVTQTPSHQVTQMGQEVILRCVPISNHLYFYWYRQILGQKVEFLVSFYNNEISEKSEIFDDQFSVERPDGSNFTLKIRSTKLEDSAMYFCASLTGDQKLGTHTDTQYFGPGTRLTVL.

In its sample, this clonotype was seen a few times. The chain employs TRBV5-1 and TRBJ2-1; no firm D call. The CDR3 extends over 13 amino acids. V was cut by 0 bases and J by 6 bases, with 7 bases left in between. Germline V CDR1 and CDR2: SGHRS, YFSETQ. The CDR3 region is CASSLETRNEQFF. The CDR3 bases are TGCGCCAGCAGCTTGGAGACGCGCAATGAGCAGTTCTTC.

This clonotype was observed many times. CDR3 protein: CASSLSGQGGSSHEQFF. CDR3 sequence (DNA): TGTGCCAGCAGTTTATCGGGCCAGGGGGGCTCGTCCCATGAGCAGTTCTTC. The chain links TRBV27 to TRBJ2-1; D perhaps matches TRBD1 (7 bases). This CDR3 has 17 residues. V lost 0 bases and J lost 8, with 20 bases in between. Germline V gene data show CDR1 as MNHEY and CDR2 as SMNVEV (reference sequence).

There are many counts of this clonotype. J is TRBJ1-2 and V is TRBV7-8; a weak D match, TRBD1 (6 bases). Germline CDR1 is SGHVS and CDR2 is FQNEAQ. V was trimmed by 5 bases and J by 6 bases, leaving 13 bases between them. This CDR3 region has 13 residues. The CDR3 loop reads CASSPSGVHGYTF. CDR3 DNA sequence: TGTGCCAGCAGCCCCTCAGGGGTTCATGGCTACACCTTC. Supplemented by reference TRBV7-8 and TRBJ1-2, the full variable domain reads GAGVSQSPRYKVAKRGQDVALRCDPISGHVSLFWYQQALGQGPEFLTYFQNEAQLDKSGLPSDRFFAERPEGSVSTLKIQRTQQEDSAVYLCASSPSGVHGYTFGSGTRLTVV.

This clonotype was detected ten times or more. This chain uses TRBV5-1 with TRBJ2-3; 9 nucleotides line up with TRBD2. V lost 1 base and J lost 1; bases outside the gene matches: 1. There are 15 residues in the CDR3. In germline, CDR1 is SGHRS, CDR2 YFSETQ. CDR3: CASSLRTSGTDTQYF. The CDR3 DNA reads TGCGCCAGCAGCTTGCGGACTAGCGGCACAGATACGCAGTATTTT.

A remark on this clonotype: A much bigger clone sits one base away, suggesting this may be a read error. The rearrangement links TRBV29-1 to TRBJ2-3; D is undetermined. The CDR3 consists of 15 residues. Germline V CDR1 and CDR2: SQVTM, ANQGSEA. CDR3 loop: CGVDKRLASTDTQYF. For the CDR3, the DNA is TGCGGCGTTGACAAGCGCCTTGCGAGCACAGATACGCAGTATTTT.

In its sample, this clonotype was seen a few times. The CDR3 here is CASSRDRNQPQHF. The CDR3 nucleotides read TGTGCCAGCAGCCGAGACAGAAATCAGCCCCAGCATTTT. The chain couples TRBV14 to TRBJ1-5; D may be TRBD1 (5 bases). The CDR3 has 13 amino acids. Trimming took 4 bases from V and 4 from J, leaving 8 bases between them. Looked up from germline, CDR1 is SGHDN and CDR2 is FVKESK.

At least ten counts were recorded for this clonotype. The chain has TRBV27 and TRBJ2-1; no firm D call. This CDR3 region has 11 residues. Per the germline V gene, CDR1 is MNHEY and CDR2 is SMNVEV (reference sequence). Trimming shortened V by 4 bases and J by 6 bases, and 4 bases separated the two germline ends. CDR3 sequence (DNA): TGTGCCAGCAGTTCTCGCAATGAGCAGTTCTTC. It specifies CASSSRNEQFF.